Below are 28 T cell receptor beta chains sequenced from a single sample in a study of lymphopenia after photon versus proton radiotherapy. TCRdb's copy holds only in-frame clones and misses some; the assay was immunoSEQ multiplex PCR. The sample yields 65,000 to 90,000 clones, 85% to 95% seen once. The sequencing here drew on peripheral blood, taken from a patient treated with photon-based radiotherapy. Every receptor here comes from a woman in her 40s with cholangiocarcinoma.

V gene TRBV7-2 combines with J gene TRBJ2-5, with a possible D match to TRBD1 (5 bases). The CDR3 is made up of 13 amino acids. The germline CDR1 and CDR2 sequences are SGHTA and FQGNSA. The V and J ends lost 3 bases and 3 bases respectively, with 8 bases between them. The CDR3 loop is CASSFRQKETQYF. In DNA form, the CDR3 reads TGTGCCAGCAGCTTTCGACAGAAAGAGACCCAGTACTTC.

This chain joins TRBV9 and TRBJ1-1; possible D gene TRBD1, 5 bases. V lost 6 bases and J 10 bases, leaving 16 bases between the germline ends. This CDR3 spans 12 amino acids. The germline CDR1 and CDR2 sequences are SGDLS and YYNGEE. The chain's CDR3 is CASTGEGPGAFF. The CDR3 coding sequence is TGTGCCAGCACGGGGGAAGGGCCGGGAGCTTTCTTT.

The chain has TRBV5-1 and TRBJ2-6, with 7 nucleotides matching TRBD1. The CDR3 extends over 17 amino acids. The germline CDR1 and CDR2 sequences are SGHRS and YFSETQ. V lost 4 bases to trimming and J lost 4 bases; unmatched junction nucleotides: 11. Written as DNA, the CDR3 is TGCGCCAGCAGCCCGGACAGGAGTTACGCCGGGGCCAACGTCCTGACTTTC. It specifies CASSPDRSYAGANVLTF. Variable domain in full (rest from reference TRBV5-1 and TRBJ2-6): KAGVTQTPRYLIKTRGQQVTLSCSPISGHRSVSWYQQTPGQGLQFLFEYFSETQRNKGNFPGRFSGRQFSNSRSEMNVSTLELGDSALYLCASSPDRSYAGANVLTFGAGSRLTVL.

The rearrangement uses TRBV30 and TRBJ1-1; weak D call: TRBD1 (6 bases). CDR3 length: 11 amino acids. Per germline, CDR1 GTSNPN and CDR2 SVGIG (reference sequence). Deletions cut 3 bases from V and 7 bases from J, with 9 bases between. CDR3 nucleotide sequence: TGTGCCTGGAGGTGGACAGATGAAGCTTTCTTT. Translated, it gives CAWRWTDEAFF.

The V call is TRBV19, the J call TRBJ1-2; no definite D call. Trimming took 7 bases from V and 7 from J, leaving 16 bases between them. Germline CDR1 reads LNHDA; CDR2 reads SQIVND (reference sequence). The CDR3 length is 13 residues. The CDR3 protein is CASISTGLGGYTF. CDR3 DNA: TGTGCCAGTATTTCTACGGGCTTGGGTGGCTACACCTTC. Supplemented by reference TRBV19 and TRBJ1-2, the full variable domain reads DGGITQSPKYLFRKEGQNVTLSCEQNLNHDAMYWYRQDPGQGLRLIYYSQIVNDFQKGDIAEGYSVSREKKESFPLTVTSAQKNPTAFYLCASISTGLGGYTFGSGTRLTVV.

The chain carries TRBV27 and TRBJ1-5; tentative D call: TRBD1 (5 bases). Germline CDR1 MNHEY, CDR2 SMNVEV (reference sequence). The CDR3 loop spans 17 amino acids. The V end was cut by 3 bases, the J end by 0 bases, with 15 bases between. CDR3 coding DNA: TGTGCCAGCAGTTTGGGGGGGATCAATTATAGCAATCAGCCCCAGCATTTT. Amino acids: CASSLGGINYSNQPQHF.

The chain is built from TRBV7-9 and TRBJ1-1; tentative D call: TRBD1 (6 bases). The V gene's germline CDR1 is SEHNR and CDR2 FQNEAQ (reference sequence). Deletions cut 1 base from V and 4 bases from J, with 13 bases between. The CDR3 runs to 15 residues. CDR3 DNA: TGTGCCAGCAGCTTAGAGGCAGGGGCCAGCACTGAAGCTTTCTTT. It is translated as CASSLEAGASTEAFF.

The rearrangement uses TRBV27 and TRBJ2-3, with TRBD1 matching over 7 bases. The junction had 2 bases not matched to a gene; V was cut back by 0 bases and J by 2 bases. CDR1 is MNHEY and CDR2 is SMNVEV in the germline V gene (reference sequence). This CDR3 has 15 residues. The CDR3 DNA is TGTGCCAGCAGTTTATCGAAGGGGGCCACAGATACGCAGTATTTT. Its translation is CASSLSKGATDTQYF.

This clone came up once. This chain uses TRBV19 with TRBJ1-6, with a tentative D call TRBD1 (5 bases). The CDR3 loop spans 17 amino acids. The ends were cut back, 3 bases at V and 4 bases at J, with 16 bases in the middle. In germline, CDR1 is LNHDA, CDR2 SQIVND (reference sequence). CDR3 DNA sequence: TGTGCCAGTAGTATGGCCGTACTAGACAGTTATAATTCACCCCTCCACTTT. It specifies CASSMAVLDSYNSPLHF.

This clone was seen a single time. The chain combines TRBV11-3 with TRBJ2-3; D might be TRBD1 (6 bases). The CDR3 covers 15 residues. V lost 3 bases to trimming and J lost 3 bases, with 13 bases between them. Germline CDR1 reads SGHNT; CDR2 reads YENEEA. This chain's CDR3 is CASSFRTVGTDTQYF. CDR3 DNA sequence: TGTGCCAGCAGCTTCAGGACAGTGGGAACAGATACGCAGTATTTT.

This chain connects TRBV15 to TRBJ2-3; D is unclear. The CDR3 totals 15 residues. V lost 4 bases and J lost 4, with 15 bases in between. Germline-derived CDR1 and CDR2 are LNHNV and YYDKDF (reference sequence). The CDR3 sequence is CATSTAGRFSDTQYF. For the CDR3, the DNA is TGTGCCACCAGCACGGCAGGCCGGTTTTCAGATACGCAGTATTTT.

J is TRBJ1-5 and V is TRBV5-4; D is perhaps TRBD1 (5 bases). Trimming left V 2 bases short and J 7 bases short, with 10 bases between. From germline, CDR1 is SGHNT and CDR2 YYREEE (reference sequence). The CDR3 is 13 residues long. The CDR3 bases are TGTGCCAGCAGCTTTAAGGGGCGCCAGCCCCAGCATTTT. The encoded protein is CASSFKGRQPQHF. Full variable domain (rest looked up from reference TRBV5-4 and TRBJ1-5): ETGVTQSPTHLIKTRGQQVTLRCSSQSGHNTVSWYQQALGQGPQFIFQYYREEENGRGNFPPRFSGLQFPNYSSELNVNALELDDSALYLCASSFKGRQPQHFGDGTRLSIL.

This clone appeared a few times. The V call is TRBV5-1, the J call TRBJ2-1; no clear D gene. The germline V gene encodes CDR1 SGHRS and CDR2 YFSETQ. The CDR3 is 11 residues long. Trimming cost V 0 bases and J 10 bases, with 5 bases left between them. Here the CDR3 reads CASSLGREQFF. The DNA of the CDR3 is TGCGCCAGCAGCTTGGGTCGGGAGCAGTTCTTC.

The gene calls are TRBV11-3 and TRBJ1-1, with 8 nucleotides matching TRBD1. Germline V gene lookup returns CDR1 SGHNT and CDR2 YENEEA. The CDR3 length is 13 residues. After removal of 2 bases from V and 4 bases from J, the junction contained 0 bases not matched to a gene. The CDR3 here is CASSLQGATEAFF. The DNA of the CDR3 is TGTGCCAGCAGCTTACAGGGGGCCACTGAAGCTTTCTTT.

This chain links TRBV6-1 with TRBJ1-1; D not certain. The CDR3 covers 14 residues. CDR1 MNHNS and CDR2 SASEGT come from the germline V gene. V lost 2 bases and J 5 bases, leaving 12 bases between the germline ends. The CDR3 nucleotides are TGTGCCAGCAGTGAATTAGATGAGTTAACTGAAGCTTTCTTT. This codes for CASSELDELTEAFF.

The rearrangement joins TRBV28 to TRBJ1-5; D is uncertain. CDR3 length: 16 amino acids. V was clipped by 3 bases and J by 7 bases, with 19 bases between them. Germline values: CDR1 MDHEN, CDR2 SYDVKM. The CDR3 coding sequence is TGTGCCAGCAGTTTGCGCGGTTCGAAGGTCGGACAGCCCCAGCATTTT. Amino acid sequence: CASSLRGSKVGQPQHF.

The CDR3 DNA reads TGTGCCAGCAGCTTTCGGGACAGTGGAAACACCATATATTTT. Amino acid sequence: CASSFRDSGNTIYF. This chain connects TRBV6-6 to TRBJ1-3, with TRBD1 matching 7 bases. The germline CDR1 and CDR2 sequences are MNHNY and SVGAGI (reference sequence). The CDR3 runs to 14 residues. V shed 6 bases, J shed 3 bases, and the junction held 5 bases outside the gene matches.

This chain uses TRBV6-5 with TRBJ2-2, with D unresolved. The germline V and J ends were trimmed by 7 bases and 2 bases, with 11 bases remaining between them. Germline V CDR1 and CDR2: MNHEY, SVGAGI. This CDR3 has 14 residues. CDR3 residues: CASTVVPNTGELFF. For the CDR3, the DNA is TGTGCCAGCACGGTGGTTCCTAACACCGGGGAGCTGTTTTTT.

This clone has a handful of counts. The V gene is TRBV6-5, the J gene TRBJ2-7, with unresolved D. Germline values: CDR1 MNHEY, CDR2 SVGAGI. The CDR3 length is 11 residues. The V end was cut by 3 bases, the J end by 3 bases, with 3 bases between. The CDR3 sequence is CASSYDYEQYF. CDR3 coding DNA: TGTGCCAGCAGTTATGACTACGAGCAGTACTTC.

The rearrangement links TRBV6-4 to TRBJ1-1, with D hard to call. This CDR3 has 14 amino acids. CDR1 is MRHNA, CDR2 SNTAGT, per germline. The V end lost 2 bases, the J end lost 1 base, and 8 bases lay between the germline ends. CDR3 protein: CASSDGSENTEAFF. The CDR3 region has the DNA TGTGCCAGCAGTGACGGGTCAGAGAACACTGAAGCTTTCTTT.

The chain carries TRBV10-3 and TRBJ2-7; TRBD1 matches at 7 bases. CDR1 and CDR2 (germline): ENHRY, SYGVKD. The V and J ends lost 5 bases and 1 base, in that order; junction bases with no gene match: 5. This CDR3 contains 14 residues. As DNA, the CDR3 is TGTGCCATCAGTACCCGGGACAGTTCCTACGAGCAGTACTTC. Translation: CAISTRDSSYEQYF.

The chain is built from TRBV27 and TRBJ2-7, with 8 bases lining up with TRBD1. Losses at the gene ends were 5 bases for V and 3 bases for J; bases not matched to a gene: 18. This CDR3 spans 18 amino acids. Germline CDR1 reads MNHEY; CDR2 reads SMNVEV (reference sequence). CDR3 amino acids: CASSTIYSRTGTYYEQYF. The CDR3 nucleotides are TGTGCCAGCAGTACGATATACTCCCGGACAGGGACCTACTACGAGCAGTACTTC.

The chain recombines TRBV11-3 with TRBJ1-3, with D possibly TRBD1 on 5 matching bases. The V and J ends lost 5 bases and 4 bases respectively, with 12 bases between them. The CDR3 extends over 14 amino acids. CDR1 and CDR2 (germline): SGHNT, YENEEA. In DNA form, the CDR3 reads TGTGCCAGCAGCCCAGGGCAAGGAGGAAACACCATATATTTT. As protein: CASSPGQGGNTIYF.

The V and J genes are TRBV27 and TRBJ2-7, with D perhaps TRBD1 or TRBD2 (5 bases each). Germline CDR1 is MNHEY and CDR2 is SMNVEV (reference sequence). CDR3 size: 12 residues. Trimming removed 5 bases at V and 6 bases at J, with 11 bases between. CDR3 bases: TGTGCCAGCAGTAAACCGGGACGCGAGCAGTACTTC. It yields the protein CASSKPGREQYF.

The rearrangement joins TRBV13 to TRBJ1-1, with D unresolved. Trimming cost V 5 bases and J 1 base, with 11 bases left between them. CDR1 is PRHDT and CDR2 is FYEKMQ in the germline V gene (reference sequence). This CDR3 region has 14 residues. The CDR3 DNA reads TGTGCCAGCAGCCCACTAACGGGGAACACTGAAGCTTTCTTT. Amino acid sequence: CASSPLTGNTEAFF.

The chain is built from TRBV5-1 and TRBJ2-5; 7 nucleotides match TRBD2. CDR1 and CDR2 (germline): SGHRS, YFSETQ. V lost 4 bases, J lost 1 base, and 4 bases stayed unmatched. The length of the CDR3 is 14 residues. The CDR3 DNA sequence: TGCGCCAGCAGCCCAGGGACTATCCAAGAGACCCAGTACTTC. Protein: CASSPGTIQETQYF.

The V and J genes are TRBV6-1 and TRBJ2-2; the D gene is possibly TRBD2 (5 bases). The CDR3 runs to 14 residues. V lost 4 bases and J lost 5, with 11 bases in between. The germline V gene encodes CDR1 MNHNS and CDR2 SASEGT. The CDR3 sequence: CASSGLAGTGELFF. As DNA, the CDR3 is TGTGCCAGCAGTGGGCTAGCCGGGACCGGGGAGCTGTTTTTT.

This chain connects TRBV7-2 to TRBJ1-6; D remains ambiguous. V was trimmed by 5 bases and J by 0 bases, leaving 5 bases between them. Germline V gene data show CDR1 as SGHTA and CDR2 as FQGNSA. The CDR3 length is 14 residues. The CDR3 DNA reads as TGTGCCAGCAGCCTTAGCTCCTATAATTCACCCCTCCACTTT. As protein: CASSLSSYNSPLHF.